This TCR beta chain was sequenced during a study of T cell responses to AZD1222 COVID-19 vaccine. Regarding the study as a whole: Across spike, vaccine-associated CD4 TCRs were found, dominant at 160-218 and 743-854. Spike-specific TCR breadth rose after two AZD1222 doses, and depth rose as well.

Notes on this clone: Its specificity is not known.

V lost 5 bases and J lost 5, with 15 bases in between. Germline V gene lookup returns CDR1 MNHEY and CDR2 SVGAGI. The CDR3 is made up of 14 amino acids. Sequenced by immunoSEQ multiplex PCR; TCRdb stores in-frame clones only, minus some. The sample lists 150,000 to 200,000 clones, around 92% occurring once. This TCR was recovered from an adult in good health. This sample comprised peripheral blood, obtained on day 0 of AZD1222 vaccination. The chain carries TRBV6-5 and TRBJ1-2, with no clear D. The CDR3 sequence is CASSPFGGVYGYTF. CDR3 nucleotides: TGTGCCAGCAGTCCTTTCGGAGGTGTGTATGGCTACACCTTC.